The 4 T cell receptor beta chains in this list originate from one sample, sequenced in a study of blood T cell repertoires in COVID-19. The table came from immunoSEQ multiplex PCR; TCRdb's copy has only in-frame clones and leaves some out. The sample lists more than 200,000 clones, approximately 86% occurring once. The source material was peripheral blood. The receptors were gathered from a man aged 25-45 years with active or convalescent COVID-19.

The chain couples TRBV30 to TRBJ2-5, with 9 bases lining up with TRBD2. The CDR3 covers 14 residues. Germline assignment: CDR1 GTSNPN and CDR2 SVGIG (reference sequence). Trimming at V came to 4 bases and at J to 2 bases, leaving 5 bases not matched to a gene. The CDR3 DNA sequence: TGTGCCTGGAAAAAGCGGGGGGCGCAAGAGACCCAGTACTTC. Protein product: CAWKKRGAQETQYF.

This sequence joins TRBV10-2 and TRBJ1-4; TRBD1 might be the D (5 bases). Germline CDR1 and CDR2: WSHSY and SAAADI. This CDR3 is 15 amino acids long. V gave up 5 bases and J gave up 4 bases, with 14 bases separating them. The DNA of the CDR3 is TGCGCCAGCAGTAAGGAGGGGACGGGTAATGAAAAACTGTTTTTT. Translating gives CASSKEGTGNEKLFF.

The chain couples TRBV9 to TRBJ2-1; 9 bases line up with TRBD1. Germline V lookup: CDR1 SGDLS, CDR2 YYNGEE. This CDR3 contains 16 residues. V was pared by 2 bases and J by 9 bases, with 12 bases of the junction left unmatched. The CDR3 protein is CASSVAGTGIFGEQFF. The CDR3 coding sequence is TGTGCCAGCAGCGTCGCCGGGACAGGGATTTTCGGTGAGCAGTTCTTC. Based on the CDR3 plus reference TRBV9 and TRBJ2-1, the full variable domain is DSGVTQTPKHLITATGQRVTLRCSPRSGDLSVYWYQQSLDQGLQFLIQYYNGEERAKGNILERFSAQQFPDLHSELNLSSLELGDSALYFCASSVAGTGIFGEQFFGPGTRLTVL.

The gene calls are TRBV28 and TRBJ2-5; a possible D gene is TRBD2 (5 bases). Germline CDR1 is MDHEN and CDR2 is SYDVKM. This CDR3 has 13 residues. V gave up 8 bases and J gave up 2 bases, with 12 bases separating them. CDR3 nucleotide sequence: TGTGCCAGCTTCCGCGAGCGGCAAGAGACCCAGTACTTC. Translated: CASFRERQETQYF.